Below, 17 T cell receptor beta chains from the same sample are listed, as sequenced in a study of T-cell reconstitution after alpha-beta-depleted transplantation in children. Unique molecular identifiers were incorporated into the prepared TCRbeta library. TCRdb called the PCR reads again in MiXCR, with one record for every CDR3 protein. This sample yields a few hundred thousand distinct CDR3 sequences, of which 15% to 20% are seen a single time; roughly 3.3% belongs to the top ten. This material consisted of PBMCs from the stem cell graft donor, taken from the stem cell graft. These receptors all come from a human donor who donated a stem cell graft to a child with acute lymphoblastic leukemia.

This chain joins TRBV7-8 and TRBJ2-7, with a tentative D call TRBD2 (6 bases). This CDR3 comprises 13 residues. V was trimmed by 4 bases and J by 5 bases, leaving 12 bases between them. Looked up from germline, CDR1 is SGHVS and CDR2 is FQNEAQ. CDR3 coding DNA: TGTGCCAGCAGCTCCGGGACTCTCGACGAGCAGTACTTC. As protein: CASSSGTLDEQYF.

The table lists this clonotype with a few counts. The chain carries TRBV6-1 and TRBJ2-5; 10 bases match TRBD2. Germline V gene sequence: CDR1 MNHNS, CDR2 SASEGT. The CDR3 consists of 14 residues. The V segment lost 7 bases and the J segment 7 bases; nucleotides outside the gene matches: 9. CDR3 sequence (DNA): TGTGCCAGCAAAAAGCGGGAGGGCATAGGGACCCAGTACTTC. Amino acid sequence: CASKKREGIGTQYF.

The CDR3 sequence is CAGRSGPAGTGELFF. The CDR3 nucleotides are TGTGCCGGACGTTCAGGCCCAGCAGGCACCGGGGAGCTGTTTTTT. The chain joins TRBV2 to TRBJ2-2; D is ambiguous. The CDR3 runs 15 residues. In germline, CDR1 is SNHLY, CDR2 FYNNEI. The V end was cut by 11 bases, the J end by 4 bases, with 20 bases between.

The chain joins TRBV19 to TRBJ1-2; TRBD1 aligns across 7 bases. The CDR3 has 14 amino acids. V lost 6 bases, J lost 5 bases, and 9 bases stayed unmatched. CDR1 is LNHDA and CDR2 is SQIVND in the germline V gene (reference sequence). The CDR3 sequence: CASSQGTEIYGYTF. CDR3 bases: TGTGCCAGTAGCCAGGGGACAGAAATATATGGCTACACCTTC.

The rearrangement links TRBV6-1 to TRBJ2-3; perhaps TRBD1 as D (5 bases). The CDR3 runs 15 residues. V lost 2 bases to trimming and J lost 0 bases, with 9 bases between them. Germline V gene data show CDR1 as MNHNS and CDR2 as SASEGT. DNA of the CDR3: TGTGCCAGCAGTGAACCCGGACATAGCACAGATACGCAGTATTTT. Residues: CASSEPGHSTDTQYF.

This clonotype was found a few times. The CDR3 nucleotides read TGTGCCAGCAGCCATGGTCATTTGAACGGCTACACCTTC. Residues: CASSHGHLNGYTF. J is TRBJ1-2 and V is TRBV14, with no clear D. Germline V lookup: CDR1 SGHDN, CDR2 FVKESK. Between the trimmed V and J ends, which lost 3 bases and 8 bases, there was a span of 13 bases. CDR3 length: 13 amino acids.

The chain combines TRBV20-1 with TRBJ2-1, with a possible D match to TRBD2 (6 bases). Germline CDR1 DFQATT, CDR2 SNEGSKA (reference sequence). Trimming took 6 bases from V and 4 from J, leaving 19 bases between them. The CDR3 has 15 residues. The CDR3 DNA reads TGCAGTGCAGGGGTCACTGGACGGGGGTACAATGAGCAGTTCTTC. Translation gives CSAGVTGRGYNEQFF.

This clonotype showed up just a few times. V usage is TRBV5-1 and J usage is TRBJ2-5; possibly TRBD2 for D (6 bases). The length of the CDR3 is 14 residues. Germline V CDR1 and CDR2: SGHRS, YFSETQ. Trimming cost V 3 bases and J 5 bases, with 14 bases left between them. The CDR3 reads CASSSPGSGETQYF. CDR3 DNA sequence: TGCGCCAGCAGCTCCCCGGGGAGCGGGGAGACCCAGTACTTC.

This chain joins TRBV20-1 and TRBJ1-2, with TRBD1 matching over 7 bases. V shed 3 bases, J shed 4 bases, and the junction held 8 bases outside the gene matches. The CDR3 runs to 14 residues. CDR1 is DFQATT and CDR2 is SNEGSKA in the germline V gene (reference sequence). CDR3 protein: CSAREQGIGYGYTF. The DNA for the CDR3 is TGCAGTGCTAGGGAACAGGGGATCGGCTATGGCTACACCTTC.

The gene calls are TRBV5-1 and TRBJ2-1; D is perhaps TRBD2 (6 bases). This CDR3 has 15 residues. The V gene lost 2 bases and the J gene lost 4 bases, with 13 bases spanning the gap. Germline V gene sequence: CDR1 SGHRS, CDR2 YFSETQ. The CDR3 nucleotides are TGCGCCAGCAGCTTCGACGGGCGGGGTTACAATGAGCAGTTCTTC. It codes for CASSFDGRGYNEQFF. Using reference TRBV5-1 and TRBJ2-1 for the parts outside the CDR3, the full variable domain is KAGVTQTPRYLIKTRGQQVTLSCSPISGHRSVSWYQQTPGQGLQFLFEYFSETQRNKGNFPGRFSGRQFSNSRSEMNVSTLELGDSALYLCASSFDGRGYNEQFFGPGTRLTVL.

This clonotype was picked up a small number of times. This chain joins TRBV7-9 and TRBJ2-1; D unclear. The CDR3 extends over 13 amino acids. V was clipped by 5 bases and J by 4 bases, with 9 bases between them. Per germline, CDR1 SEHNR and CDR2 FQNEAQ (reference sequence). DNA for the CDR3: TGTGCCAGCAGCCCCGTTGGGTACAATGAGCAGTTCTTC. Translating gives CASSPVGYNEQFF. Complete variable domain (other parts from reference TRBV7-9 and TRBJ2-1): DTGVSQNPRHKITKRGQNVTFRCDPISEHNRLYWYRQTLGQGPEFLTYFQNEAQLEKSRLLSDRFSAERPKGSFSTLEIQRTEQGDSAMYLCASSPVGYNEQFFGPGTRLTVL.

This clonotype was picked up a small number of times. This rearrangement joins TRBV5-1 to TRBJ1-1; 9 bases align to TRBD1. Trimming removed 3 bases from V and 5 bases from J; junction bases left unmatched: 11. Germline V gives CDR1 SGHRS, CDR2 YFSETQ. The CDR3 extends over 16 amino acids. The CDR3 loop is CASSSSQGAFRTEAFF. The CDR3 DNA reads TGCGCCAGCAGCTCATCACAGGGGGCCTTTCGGACTGAAGCTTTCTTT.

The V call is TRBV5-1, the J call TRBJ1-2; 7 bases line up with TRBD1. With V trimmed by 7 bases and J by 2 bases, 2 bases remained unmatched. The CDR3 runs to 12 residues. Germline V gene data show CDR1 as SGHRS and CDR2 as YFSETQ. The CDR3 nucleotides read TGCGCCAGCCAGGGGGGCAACTATGGCTACACCTTC. Its translation is CASQGGNYGYTF. The whole variable domain, remainder taken from reference TRBV5-1 and TRBJ1-2, is KAGVTQTPRYLIKTRGQQVTLSCSPISGHRSVSWYQQTPGQGLQFLFEYFSETQRNKGNFPGRFSGRQFSNSRSEMNVSTLELGDSALYLCASQGGNYGYTFGSGTRLTVV.

This clonotype has a single count. The rearrangement uses TRBV12-3 or TRBV12-4 and TRBJ1-5; the D gene is possibly TRBD1 (5 bases). V was cut by 2 bases and J by 0 bases, with 8 bases left in between. There are 15 residues in the CDR3. CDR3 DNA: TGTGCCAGCAGTTTAAAGGGGTATAGCAATCAGCCCCAGCATTTT. It encodes CASSLKGYSNQPQHF.

The gene calls are TRBV7-7 and TRBJ2-5; the match to TRBD1 covers 8 bases. Germline CDR1 reads SSHAT; CDR2 reads FNYEAQ (reference sequence). CDR3 length: 14 residues. The junction had 6 bases not matched to a gene; V was cut back by 5 bases and J by 4 bases. The CDR3 DNA reads as TGTGCCAGCAGCGTCTCAGGGGGCGGAGAGACCCAGTACTTC. It codes for CASSVSGGGETQYF.

There are a few counts of this clonotype. The genes are TRBV3-1 and TRBJ2-3, with D unresolved. This CDR3 has 14 residues. Germline V gene lookup returns CDR1 LGHDT and CDR2 YNNKEL (reference sequence). V was shortened by 1 base and J by 2 bases, with 7 bases between the two germline ends. The CDR3 region is CASSQAQNTDTQYF. The CDR3 DNA is TGTGCCAGCAGCCAAGCCCAGAACACAGATACGCAGTATTTT.

The J gene is TRBJ2-4, the V gene TRBV20-1; tentative D call: TRBD1 (6 bases). Germline loops: CDR1 DFQATT, CDR2 SNEGSKA (reference sequence). The V end was cut by 4 bases, the J end by 6 bases, with 16 bases between. CDR3 length: 14 amino acids. The CDR3 DNA reads as TGCAGTGCTAAATCCCAGGGGCGTCTAAACATTCAGTACTTC. Translated: CSAKSQGRLNIQYF.